The subject of this entry is one T cell receptor beta chain. Its antigen is unknown. These data are taken from a study of Ad26.COV2.S vaccination and SARS-CoV-2 variants. As for the study in general: In the study, Ad26.COV2.S was injected intramuscularly once, or twice 56 days apart.

The sample's treatment: over 15 received Ad26.COV2.S at low or high dose, single or two shots; about 5 received placebo; per-sample allocation not given. All samples were drawn on day 63, counting from the first vaccine or placebo injection. Wuhan-strain SARS-CoV-2 spike was expressed by the Ad26 vector that made up the vaccine. Study outcomes and limitations: In vaccinated individuals, spike-specific CD8+ and CD4+ T cell responses reportedly displayed substantial breadth.

Measured with immunoSEQ multiplex PCR; TCRdb has only the in-frame clones, and not every one. Among about 680,000 clones listed, around 89% were seen once. V was shortened by 1 base and J by 4 bases, with 12 bases between the two germline ends. This CDR3 comprises 15 residues. Per germline, CDR1 SGHTA and CDR2 FQGNSA. The sequence came from a person aged 18-65 years who received the Ad26.COV2.S COVID-19 vaccine or a placebo. Sequenced here: peripheral blood, sampled in a trial of Ad26.COV2.S vaccine versus placebo. The chain uses TRBV7-2 and TRBJ2-3, with a tentative D call TRBD2 (7 bases). The chain's CDR3 is CASSLVGGEADTQYF. The CDR3, as DNA: TGTGCCAGCAGCTTAGTAGGGGGGGAGGCAGATACGCAGTATTTT.